This TCR beta chain appears in the sequencing data of a study of graft-versus-host responses after intestinal transplantation. Study-wide results and limits: Within the allografts of patients who had graft-donor T cell macrochimerism, graft-versus-host to host-versus-graft clonal ratios were high. Analysis identified GvH clones in recipient marrow, with some appearing first in ileum or blood.

The germline V gene encodes CDR1 SNHLY and CDR2 FYNNEI. CDR3 length: 13 residues. V was pared by 6 bases and J by 4 bases, with 12 bases between. On this clone: Its antigen is unidentified.

TCRdb's table, derived via immunoSEQ multiplex PCR, lists solely in-frame clones and lacks some. This table holds about 120,000 clones, around nine tenths found once. The chain uses TRBV2 and TRBJ1-1; TRBD1 might be the D (5 bases). The sample was unstimulated CD4+ T cells sorted from spleen or lymph node cells, taken before transplant. This TCR derives from a human donor who was the organ donor for an intestinal transplant. The CDR3 DNA sequence: TGTGCCAGCAGGGGGGAGCGCGGCACTGAAGCTTTCTTT. This gives the protein CASRGERGTEAFF.